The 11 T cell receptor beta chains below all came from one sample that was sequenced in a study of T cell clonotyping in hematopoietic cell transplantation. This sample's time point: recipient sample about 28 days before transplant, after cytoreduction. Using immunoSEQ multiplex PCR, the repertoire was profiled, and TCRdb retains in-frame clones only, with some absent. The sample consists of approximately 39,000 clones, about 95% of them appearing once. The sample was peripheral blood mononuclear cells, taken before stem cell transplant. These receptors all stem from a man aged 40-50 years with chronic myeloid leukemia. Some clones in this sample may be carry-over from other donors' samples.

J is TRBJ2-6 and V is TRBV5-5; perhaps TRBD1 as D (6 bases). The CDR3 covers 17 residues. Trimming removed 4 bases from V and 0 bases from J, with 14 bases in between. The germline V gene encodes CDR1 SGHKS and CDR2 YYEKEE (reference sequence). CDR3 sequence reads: CASSTGTTISGANVLTF. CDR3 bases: TGTGCCAGCAGCACAGGGACAACCATCTCTGGGGCCAACGTCCTGACTTTC.

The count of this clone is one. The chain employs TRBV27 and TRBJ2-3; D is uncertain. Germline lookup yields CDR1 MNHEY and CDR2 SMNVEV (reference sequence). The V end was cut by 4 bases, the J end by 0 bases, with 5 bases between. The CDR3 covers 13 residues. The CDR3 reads CASSSLSTDTQYF. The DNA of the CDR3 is TGTGCCAGCAGTTCGTTAAGCACAGATACGCAGTATTTT.

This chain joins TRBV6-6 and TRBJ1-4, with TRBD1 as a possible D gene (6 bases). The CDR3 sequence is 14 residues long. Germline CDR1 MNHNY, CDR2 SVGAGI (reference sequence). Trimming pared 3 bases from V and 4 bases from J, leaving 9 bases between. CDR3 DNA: TGTGCCAGCAGTTATGGACAGAGTAATGAAAAACTGTTTTTT. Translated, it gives CASSYGQSNEKLFF.

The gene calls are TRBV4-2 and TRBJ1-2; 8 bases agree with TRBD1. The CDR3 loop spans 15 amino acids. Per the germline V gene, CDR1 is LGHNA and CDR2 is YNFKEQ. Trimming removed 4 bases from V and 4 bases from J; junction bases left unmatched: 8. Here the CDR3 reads CASSRGQGGSYGYTF. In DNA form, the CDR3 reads TGTGCCAGCAGCCGTGGACAGGGAGGGAGCTATGGCTACACCTTC.

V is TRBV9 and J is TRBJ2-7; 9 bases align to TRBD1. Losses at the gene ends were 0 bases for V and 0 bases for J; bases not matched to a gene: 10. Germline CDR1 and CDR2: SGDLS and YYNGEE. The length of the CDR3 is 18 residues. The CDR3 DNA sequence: TGTGCCAGCAGCGTAGGTCCCGGGACAGGGATGAGCTCCTACGAGCAGTACTTC. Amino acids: CASSVGPGTGMSSYEQYF.

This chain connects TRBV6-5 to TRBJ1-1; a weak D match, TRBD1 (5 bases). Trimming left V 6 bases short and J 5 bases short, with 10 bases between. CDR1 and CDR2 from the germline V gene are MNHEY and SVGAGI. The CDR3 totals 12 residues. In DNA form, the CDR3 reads TGTGCCAGCAGCCAGTGGGGGACTGAAGCTTTCTTT. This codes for CASSQWGTEAFF.

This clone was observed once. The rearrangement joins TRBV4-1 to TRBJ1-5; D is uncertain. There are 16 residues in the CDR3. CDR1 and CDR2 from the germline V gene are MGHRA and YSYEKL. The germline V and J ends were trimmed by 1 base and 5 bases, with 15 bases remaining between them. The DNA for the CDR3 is TGCGCCAGCAGCCAAGTGGGGAACACGGATCATCAGCCCCAGCATTTT. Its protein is CASSQVGNTDHQPQHF.

The CDR3 is CAIQGTSNTEAFF. The CDR3 bases are TGTGCCATTCAAGGGACATCCAACACTGAAGCTTTCTTT. The rearrangement joins TRBV10-3 to TRBJ1-1; tentative D call: TRBD1 (6 bases). The CDR3 covers 13 residues. Trimming shortened V by 9 bases and J by 2 bases, and 13 bases separated the two germline ends. The germline CDR1 and CDR2 sequences are ENHRY and SYGVKD.

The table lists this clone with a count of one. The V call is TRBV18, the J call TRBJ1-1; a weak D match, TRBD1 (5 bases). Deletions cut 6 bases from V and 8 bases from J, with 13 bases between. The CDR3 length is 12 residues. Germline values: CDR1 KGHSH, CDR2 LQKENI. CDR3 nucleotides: TGTGCCAGCTCCCTGCGGGAGGGGGAAGCTTTCTTT. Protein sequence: CASSLREGEAFF.

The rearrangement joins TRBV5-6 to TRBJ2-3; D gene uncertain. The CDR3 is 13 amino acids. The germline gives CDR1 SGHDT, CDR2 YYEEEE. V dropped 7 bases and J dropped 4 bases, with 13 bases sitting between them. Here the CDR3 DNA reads TGTGCCAGCGGACGGAACTACCCAGATACGCAGTATTTT. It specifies CASGRNYPDTQYF.

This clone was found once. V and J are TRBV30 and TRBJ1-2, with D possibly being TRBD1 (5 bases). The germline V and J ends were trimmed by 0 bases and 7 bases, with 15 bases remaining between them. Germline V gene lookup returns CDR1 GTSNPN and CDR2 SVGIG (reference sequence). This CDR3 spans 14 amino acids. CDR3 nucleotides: TGTGCCTGGAGTGTAAAACAGGATTCGAGTGGCTACACCTTC. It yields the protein CAWSVKQDSSGYTF.